A single sample gave rise to the 22 T cell receptor beta chains below, sequenced in a study of CD8 T cells in Susac syndrome. Random hexamers were used to reverse transcribe the RNA input (about 0.45 to 1 ug). TCRdb reprocessed the immunoSEQ multiplex PCR reads with MiXCR, giving one entry per CDR3 protein. Altogether some 94,000 distinct CDR3 sequences are present, about 95% being singletons, with the ten largest covering about 0.3%. Specimen: CD4+ T cells from PBMCs. The origin of the receptors is a human donor with Susac syndrome.

The chain couples TRBV11-2 to TRBJ2-1, with D possibly TRBD2 on 5 matching bases. Germline V gives CDR1 SGHAT, CDR2 FQNNGV. The CDR3 runs to 13 residues. The V end was cut by 4 bases, the J end by 8 bases, with 12 bases between. The CDR3 DNA reads TGTGCCAGCAGCTCAACTAGTATAGATGAGCAGTTCTTC. Its protein is CASSSTSIDEQFF.

The chain is built from TRBV7-9 and TRBJ2-3, with D possibly TRBD1 on 5 matching bases. Germline CDR1 reads SEHNR; CDR2 reads FQNEAQ (reference sequence). V lost 5 bases and J 0 bases, leaving 9 bases between the germline ends. This CDR3 has 14 residues. The CDR3 here is CASSPTASTDTQYF. CDR3 DNA sequence: TGTGCCAGCAGCCCGACAGCTAGCACAGATACGCAGTATTTT.

CDR3 bases: TGTGCCAGCTCACCAACCGGAGACAGGACTGAAAAACTGTTTTTT. This translates into CASSPTGDRTEKLFF. The chain carries TRBV18 and TRBJ1-4, with a possible D match to TRBD1 (6 bases). The CDR3 has 15 residues. The germline V and J ends were trimmed by 2 bases and 7 bases, with 14 bases remaining between them. Germline assignment: CDR1 KGHSH and CDR2 LQKENI.

This clonotype occurred once. The chain combines TRBV3-1 with TRBJ2-3; D remains unclear. Trimming shortened V by 4 bases and J by 1 base, and 15 bases separated the two germline ends. Germline lookup yields CDR1 LGHDT and CDR2 YNNKEL (reference sequence). The CDR3 has 16 amino acids. CDR3 nucleotide sequence: TGTGCCAGCAGCCTTATCGATGGCGGCCGCACAGATACGCAGTATTTT. It is translated as CASSLIDGGRTDTQYF.

This clonotype has only one observation. The CDR3 bases are TGTGCCAGCAGCTTAGTCTCACTCACCCGAGGGGAGACCCAGTACTTC. Its protein product is CASSLVSLTRGETQYF. V is TRBV11-2 and J is TRBJ2-5; D is perhaps TRBD2 (5 bases). Trimming stripped 1 base from V and 5 bases from J, with 17 bases between. The CDR3 sequence is 16 residues long. Per germline, CDR1 SGHAT and CDR2 FQNNGV.

This clonotype was counted between two and nine times. The genes are TRBV6-5 and TRBJ1-5; TRBD1 might be the D (6 bases). Trimming stripped 11 bases from V and 11 bases from J, with 13 bases between. Germline V CDR1 and CDR2: MNHEY, SVGAGI. The CDR3 spans 10 residues. Written as DNA, the CDR3 is TGTGCCGTGGGGGCATTGACCCAGCATTTT. Protein sequence: CAVGALTQHF.

The rearrangement links TRBV19 to TRBJ2-5, with 7 positions matching TRBD1. This CDR3 spans 14 amino acids. Trimming at V came to 4 bases and at J to 1 base, leaving 3 bases not matched to a gene. The germline V gene has CDR1 LNHDA and CDR2 SQIVND (reference sequence). The DNA for the CDR3 is TGTGCCAGTAGTACTGGGACAGCCCAAGAGACCCAGTACTTC. This encodes CASSTGTAQETQYF.

The rearrangement joins TRBV11-2 to TRBJ2-7; 7 bases line up with TRBD1. This CDR3 comprises 14 residues. J was trimmed by 4 bases and V by 5 bases; bases with no gene match: 8. Germline values: CDR1 SGHAT, CDR2 FQNNGV. DNA for the CDR3: TGTGCCAGCAGCACAGGGACAGCGCGGTACGAGCAGTACTTC. Translating it yields CASSTGTARYEQYF.

The rearrangement links TRBV20-1 to TRBJ1-2; D remains unclear. V gave up 3 bases and J gave up 4 bases, with 12 bases separating them. Germline values: CDR1 DFQATT, CDR2 SNEGSKA (reference sequence). This CDR3 has 13 amino acids. The CDR3, as DNA: TGCAGTGCTAGGGGAAGCTCGTCCTATGGCTACACCTTC. Translation: CSARGSSSYGYTF.

The rearrangement uses TRBV10-1 and TRBJ1-2; 7 bases agree with TRBD1. J lost 11 bases, V lost 5 bases, and 11 bases had no gene match. The CDR3 spans 13 residues. Germline assignment: CDR1 WNHNN and CDR2 SYGVQD (reference sequence). CDR3 in DNA: TGCGCCAGCAGTAGAACCCGGGACAGTCATTACACCTTC. Encoded protein: CASSRTRDSHYTF.

The chain joins TRBV30 to TRBJ1-2, with TRBD1 matching 7 bases. This CDR3 spans 12 amino acids. Losses at the gene ends were 7 bases for V and 7 bases for J; bases not matched to a gene: 9. Germline-derived CDR1 and CDR2 are GTSNPN and SVGIG (reference sequence). This CDR3 is CASTSGGGGYTF. The CDR3 nucleotides read TGTGCCTCGACCTCAGGGGGGGGTGGCTACACCTTC.

The rearrangement links TRBV20-1 to TRBJ2-7; weak D call: TRBD2 (6 bases). Germline lookup yields CDR1 DFQATT and CDR2 SNEGSKA (reference sequence). Trimming shortened V by 1 base and J by 2 bases, and 12 bases separated the two germline ends. The CDR3 consists of 14 residues. In nucleotides, the CDR3 is TGCAGTGCTAGAGGACACCAGCGGGCCTACGAGCAGTACTTC. Residues: CSARGHQRAYEQYF.

The rearrangement joins TRBV20-1 to TRBJ2-6; tentative D call: TRBD1 (5 bases). CDR3 length equals 19 residues. Germline values: CDR1 DFQATT, CDR2 SNEGSKA (reference sequence). The V end lost 0 bases, the J end lost 4 bases, and 22 bases lay between the germline ends. In DNA form, the CDR3 reads TGCAGTGCTAGAGATAGGGAACAGGCCTTACGAGGCGGGGCCAACGTCCTGACTTTC. This codes for CSARDREQALRGGANVLTF.

The chain combines TRBV9 with TRBJ2-3; no firm D call. The germline V gene has CDR1 SGDLS and CDR2 YYNGEE. With 0 bases removed from V and 2 bases from J, the gap between germline ends came to 19 bases. CDR3 length equals 18 residues. The chain's CDR3 is CASSVVPDGTLPTDTQYF. Written as DNA, the CDR3 is TGTGCCAGCAGCGTAGTTCCGGACGGAACCTTACCCACAGATACGCAGTATTTT.

The chain has TRBV9 and TRBJ1-1; D is undetermined. V lost 4 bases and J 1 base, leaving 14 bases between the germline ends. Germline CDR1 SGDLS, CDR2 YYNGEE. This CDR3 contains 15 residues. The DNA for the CDR3 is TGTGCCAGCAGCCAATTAACCCCCAGGAACACTGAAGCTTTCTTT. Amino acid sequence: CASSQLTPRNTEAFF.

V gene TRBV9 combines with J gene TRBJ2-1; D is unclear. CDR3 size: 14 residues. Per germline, CDR1 SGDLS and CDR2 YYNGEE. The V and J ends lost 2 bases and 6 bases respectively, with 12 bases between them. The CDR3 loop is CASSVSGRVNEQFF. The CDR3 DNA sequence: TGTGCCAGCAGCGTTTCAGGACGAGTCAATGAGCAGTTCTTC.

The chain employs TRBV2 and TRBJ1-1; D unclear. Germline lookup yields CDR1 SNHLY and CDR2 FYNNEI. V shed 3 bases and J shed 12 bases, with 17 bases lying between them. CDR3 length equals 13 residues. The CDR3 spells CASSDDRTPGSFF. The CDR3 coding sequence is TGTGCCAGCAGTGATGATAGGACCCCCGGTTCTTTCTTT.

The chain couples TRBV7-9 to TRBJ2-5, with D possibly TRBD1 on 6 matching bases. V lost 5 bases, J lost 5 bases, and 15 bases lay in between. CDR3 size: 14 residues. Germline values: CDR1 SEHNR, CDR2 FQNEAQ (reference sequence). DNA of the CDR3: TGTGCCAGCAGCGAATGGGGGCCAAGGGAGACCCAGTACTTC. Translating it yields CASSEWGPRETQYF.

This chain joins TRBV20-1 and TRBJ2-3; no clear D gene. Between the trimmed V and J ends, which lost 5 bases and 1 base, there was a span of 7 bases. The CDR3 is made up of 12 amino acids. Germline assignment: CDR1 DFQATT and CDR2 SNEGSKA (reference sequence). The DNA for the CDR3 is TGCAGTGCTCCGCTAGGCACAGATACGCAGTATTTT. It translates to CSAPLGTDTQYF.

V usage is TRBV24-1 and J usage is TRBJ1-5, with D perhaps matching TRBD1 (5 bases). Trimming removed 10 bases from V and 2 bases from J, with 8 bases in between. The CDR3 is 12 amino acids. CDR1 is KGHDR, CDR2 SFDVKD, per germline. The CDR3 sequence: CATGDGNQPQHF. The DNA of the CDR3 is TGTGCCACGGGGGACGGCAATCAGCCCCAGCATTTT.

The chain uses TRBV30 and TRBJ1-4, with TRBD1 as a possible D gene (6 bases). Deletions cut 5 bases from V and 7 bases from J, with 17 bases between. The CDR3 sequence is 14 residues long. From germline, CDR1 is GTSNPN and CDR2 SVGIG (reference sequence). This chain's CDR3 is CAWQDGGAGEKLFF. CDR3 DNA sequence: TGTGCCTGGCAGGATGGGGGGGCTGGTGAAAAACTGTTTTTT.

The chain couples TRBV14 to TRBJ2-1, with 10 bases that match TRBD1. Germline V gene lookup returns CDR1 SGHDN and CDR2 FVKESK. The junction had 9 bases not matched to a gene; V was cut back by 0 bases and J by 4 bases. The CDR3 covers 18 residues. CDR3: CASSQEVPGTGEYNEQFF. CDR3 nucleotides: TGTGCCAGCAGCCAAGAAGTTCCCGGGACAGGGGAATACAATGAGCAGTTCTTC.